This T cell receptor (beta chain) comes out of a study of T-cell reconstitution after alpha-beta-depleted transplantation in children. Looked up from germline, CDR1 is SGHAT and CDR2 is FQNNGV. The CDR3 loop spans 13 amino acids. Trimming took 5 bases from V and 4 from J, leaving 9 bases between them. This clonotype was observed many times. The antigen is not known. Using unique molecular identifiers, the investigators prepared the TCRbeta library. A single record per CDR3 protein comes from TCRdb applying MiXCR to the PCR reads. The sample comprises 200,000 or so distinct CDR3 sequences, about 6% of which are singletons, and approximately 4.1% rests with the top ten. Study findings and constraints: After transplant, at about two months, alpha-beta T cells were reportedly derived from several hundred expanded graft clones. At day 60, the high TCRbeta diversity found in some patients originated from recipient T cells and thymic progenitors that had survived. T cells produced anew were the main source of T-cell counts and diversity one year after transplant.

Here the sequenced sample was PBMCs, taken before TCRalphabeta/CD19-depleted stem cell transplant. The sequence was collected from a girl under three years old with combined immunodeficiency, due to receive a stem cell transplant. The rearrangement uses TRBV11-2 and TRBJ1-5; D call uncertain. CDR3 nucleotides: TGTGCCAGCAGCACAACAGCGAATCAGCCCCAGCATTTT. This translates into CASSTTANQPQHF.